The text below deals with one TCR beta chain. The antigen remains undetermined. This sequence may be a read error, since a much larger clone differs from it by one base. Pregnant or lactating patients were excluded, as were those with uncontrolled infection or other autoimmune disease. Trimming removed 1 base from V and 3 bases from J, with 15 bases in between. CDR1 DFQATT and CDR2 SNEGSKA come from the germline V gene (reference sequence). The CDR3 runs 15 residues. Amplified TCR beta CDR3 regions came from RNA transcripts. First-round RT-PCR of the TCR CDR3 relied on the HTBI primer set. TCRdb reanalysed the multiplex PCR reads using MiXCR and keeps one entry per CDR3 protein. The profile shows around 250,000 distinct CDR3 sequences, 14% to 15% of them singletons. The data were obtained in a study of T cells in Graves' hyperthyroidism and ophthalmopathy. Study-level results: Patients with ophthalmopathy were separated from those with stable hyperthyroidism by a 13 V-J model.

The receptor was derived from a woman aged 40 to 50 with Graves' hyperthyroidism that later progressed to Graves' ophthalmopathy. The chain links TRBV20-1 to TRBJ1-2; TRBD1 is a possible D gene (6 bases). Sample: blood. This CDR3 is CSARALQGHDYGYTF. The CDR3 region has the DNA TGCAGTGCTAGAGCGCTACAGGGACACGACTATGGCTACACCTTC.